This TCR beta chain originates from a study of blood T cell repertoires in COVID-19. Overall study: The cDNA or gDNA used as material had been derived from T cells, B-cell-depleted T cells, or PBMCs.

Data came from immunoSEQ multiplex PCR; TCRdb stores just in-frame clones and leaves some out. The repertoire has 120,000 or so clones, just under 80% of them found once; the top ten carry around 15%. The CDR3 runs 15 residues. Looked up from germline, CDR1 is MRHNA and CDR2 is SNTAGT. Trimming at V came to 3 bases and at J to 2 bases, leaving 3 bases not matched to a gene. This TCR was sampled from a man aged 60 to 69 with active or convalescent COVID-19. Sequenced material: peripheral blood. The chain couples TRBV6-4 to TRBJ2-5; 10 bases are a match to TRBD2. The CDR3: CASSERAGGQETQYF. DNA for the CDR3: TGTGCCAGCAGTGAAAGAGCGGGAGGGCAAGAGACCCAGTACTTC.